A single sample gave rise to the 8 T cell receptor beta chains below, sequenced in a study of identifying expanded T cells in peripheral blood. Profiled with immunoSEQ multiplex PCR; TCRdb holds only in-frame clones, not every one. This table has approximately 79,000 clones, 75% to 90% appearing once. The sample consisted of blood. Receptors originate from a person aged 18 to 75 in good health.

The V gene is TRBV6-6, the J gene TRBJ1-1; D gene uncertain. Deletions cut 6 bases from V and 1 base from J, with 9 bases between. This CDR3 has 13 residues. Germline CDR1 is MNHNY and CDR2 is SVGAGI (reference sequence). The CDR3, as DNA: TGTGCCAGCAGGGGCGGCGGGAACACTGAAGCTTTCTTT. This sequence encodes CASRGGGNTEAFF.

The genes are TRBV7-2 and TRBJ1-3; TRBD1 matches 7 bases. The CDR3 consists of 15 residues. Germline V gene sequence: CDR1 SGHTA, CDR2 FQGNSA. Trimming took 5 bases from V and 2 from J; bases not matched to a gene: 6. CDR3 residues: CASSRTGETGNTIYF. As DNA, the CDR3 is TGTGCCAGCAGCCGGACAGGTGAAACTGGAAACACCATATATTTT.

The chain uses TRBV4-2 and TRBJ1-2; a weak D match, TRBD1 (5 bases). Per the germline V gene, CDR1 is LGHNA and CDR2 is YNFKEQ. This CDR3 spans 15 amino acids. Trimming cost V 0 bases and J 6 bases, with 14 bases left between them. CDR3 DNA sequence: TGTGCCAGCAGCCAAGACACGGGGCGGGTGGATGGCTACACCTTC. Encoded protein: CASSQDTGRVDGYTF.

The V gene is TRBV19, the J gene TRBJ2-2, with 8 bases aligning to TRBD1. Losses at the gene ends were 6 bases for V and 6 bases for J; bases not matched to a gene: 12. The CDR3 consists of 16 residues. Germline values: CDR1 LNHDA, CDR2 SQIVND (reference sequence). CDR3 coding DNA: TGTGCCAGTAGCCCCAGACAGGGGATTAAGGCCGGGGAGCTGTTTTTT. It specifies CASSPRQGIKAGELFF.

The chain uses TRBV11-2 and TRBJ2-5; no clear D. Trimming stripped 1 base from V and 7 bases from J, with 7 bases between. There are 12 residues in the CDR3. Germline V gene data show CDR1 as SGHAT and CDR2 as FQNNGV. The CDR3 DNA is TGTGCCAGCAGCTTAGGACTTGCGACCCAGTACTTC. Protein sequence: CASSLGLATQYF. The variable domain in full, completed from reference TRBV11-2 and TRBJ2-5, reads EAGVAQSPRYKIIEKRQSVAFWCNPISGHATLYWYQQILGQGPKLLIQFQNNGVVDDSQLPKDRFSAERLKGVDSTLKIQPAKLEDSAVYLCASSLGLATQYFGPGTRLLVL.

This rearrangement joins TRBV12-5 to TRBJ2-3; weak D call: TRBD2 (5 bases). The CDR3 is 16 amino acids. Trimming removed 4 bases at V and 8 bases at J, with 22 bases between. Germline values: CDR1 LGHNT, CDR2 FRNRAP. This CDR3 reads CASGYGLFRSSGTQYF. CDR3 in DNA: TGTGCTAGTGGTTACGGACTGTTCAGGTCCTCGGGTACGCAGTATTTT.

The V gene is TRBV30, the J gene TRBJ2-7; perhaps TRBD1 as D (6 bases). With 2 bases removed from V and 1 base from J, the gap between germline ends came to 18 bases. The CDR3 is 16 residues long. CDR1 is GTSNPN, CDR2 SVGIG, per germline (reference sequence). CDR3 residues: CAWSRTRGVGSYEQYF. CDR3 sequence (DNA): TGTGCCTGGAGTCGGACCAGGGGAGTAGGATCCTACGAGCAGTACTTC.

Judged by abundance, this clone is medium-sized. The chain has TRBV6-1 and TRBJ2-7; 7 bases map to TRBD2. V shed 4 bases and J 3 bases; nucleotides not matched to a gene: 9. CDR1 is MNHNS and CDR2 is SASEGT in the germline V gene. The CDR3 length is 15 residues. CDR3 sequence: CASSGLSGEDYEQYF. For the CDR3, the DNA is TGTGCCAGCAGTGGATTAAGCGGGGAGGACTACGAGCAGTACTTC.